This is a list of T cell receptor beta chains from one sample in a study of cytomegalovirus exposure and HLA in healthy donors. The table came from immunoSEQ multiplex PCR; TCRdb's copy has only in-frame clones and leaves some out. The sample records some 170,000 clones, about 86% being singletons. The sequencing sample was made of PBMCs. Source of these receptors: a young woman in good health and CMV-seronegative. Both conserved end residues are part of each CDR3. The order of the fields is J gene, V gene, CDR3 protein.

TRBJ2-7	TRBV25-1	CASSRQGGWYEQYF
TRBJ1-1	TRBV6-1	CASSEWRVFMNTEAFF
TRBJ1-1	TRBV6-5	CASSTGGGPEAFF
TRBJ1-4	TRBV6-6	CASRYGASTNEKLFF
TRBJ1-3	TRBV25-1	CASTGQGWYSGNTIYF
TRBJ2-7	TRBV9	CASSVAGFSYEQYF
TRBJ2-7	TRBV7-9	CASSLGDRGRYEQYF
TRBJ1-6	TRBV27	CASSLAPGGSNNSPLHF
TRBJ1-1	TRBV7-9	CASSRGQGYTEAFF
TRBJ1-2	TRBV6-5	CASSYSLEAYYGYTF
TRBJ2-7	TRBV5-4	CASSLELGGSYEQYF
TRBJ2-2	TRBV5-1	CASSLVRGELAGELFF
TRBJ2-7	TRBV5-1	CASSKIGRGGGSYEQYF
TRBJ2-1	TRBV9	CASSPTGGSYNEQFF
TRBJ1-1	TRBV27	CASSYGTGGAEAFF
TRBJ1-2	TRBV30	CAWSTTDYGYTF
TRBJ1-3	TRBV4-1	CASSQPPGHEDYWPSSGNTIYF
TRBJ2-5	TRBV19	CASSALERRLETQYF
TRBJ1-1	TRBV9	CASSVQGEGTEAFF
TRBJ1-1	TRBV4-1	CASSQPTGGTEAFF
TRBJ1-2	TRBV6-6	CASSRGDRNYGYTF
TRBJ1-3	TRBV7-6	CASSPPGQLLGNTIYF
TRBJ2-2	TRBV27	CASSFSGTGELFF
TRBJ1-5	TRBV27	CASSLSGGQHSNQPQHF
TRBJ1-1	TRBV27	CASTTGVLGEAFF
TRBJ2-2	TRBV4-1	CASSQVGGGRRKAGELFF
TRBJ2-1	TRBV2	CASTEMSGTPQFF
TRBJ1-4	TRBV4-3	CASSPEPGYLEEKLFF
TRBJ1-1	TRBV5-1	CASSLETLNTEAFF
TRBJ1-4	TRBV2	CASSDPGQGEKLFF
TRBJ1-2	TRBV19	CASCRKEGADPYGYTF
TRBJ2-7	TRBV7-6	CASSLGQFYEQYF
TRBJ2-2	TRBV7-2	CASSRTGTGKRNTGELFF
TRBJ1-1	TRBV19	CASTLADWTEAFF
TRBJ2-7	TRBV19	CASSYRGLSYEQYF
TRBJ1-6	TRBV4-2	CASSQEVQGSNSPLHF
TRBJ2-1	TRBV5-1	CASSSPGQGINEQFF
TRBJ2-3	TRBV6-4	CASSDSTSGGGTDTQYF
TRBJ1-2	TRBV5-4	CASRATGTGHGYTF
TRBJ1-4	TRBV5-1	CASSLGDREKLFF
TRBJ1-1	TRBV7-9	CASSPETGFVAEAFF
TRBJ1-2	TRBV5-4	CASSRTGGDYGYTF
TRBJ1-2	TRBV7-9	CASSTGQGPGHGYTF
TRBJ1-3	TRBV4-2	CASSQGQASSGNTIYF